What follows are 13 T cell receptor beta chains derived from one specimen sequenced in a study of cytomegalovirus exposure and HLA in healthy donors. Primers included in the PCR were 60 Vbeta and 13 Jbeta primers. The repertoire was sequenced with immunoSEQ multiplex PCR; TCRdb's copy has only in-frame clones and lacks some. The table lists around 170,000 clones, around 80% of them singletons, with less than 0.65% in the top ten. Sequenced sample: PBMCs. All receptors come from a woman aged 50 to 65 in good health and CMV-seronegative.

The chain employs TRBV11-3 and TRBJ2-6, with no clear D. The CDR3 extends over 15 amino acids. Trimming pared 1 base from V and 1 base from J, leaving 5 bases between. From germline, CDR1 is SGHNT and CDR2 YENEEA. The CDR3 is CASSLGGSGANVLTF. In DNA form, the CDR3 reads TGTGCCAGCAGCTTAGGAGGTTCTGGGGCCAACGTCCTGACTTTC.

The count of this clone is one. The CDR3 region is CASSLQGVWDTGEQFF. The CDR3 DNA is TGTGCCAGCAGTTTACAGGGCGTTTGGGATACAGGTGAGCAGTTCTTC. V and J are TRBV28 and TRBJ2-1; a weak D match, TRBD1 (5 bases). Trimming left V 2 bases short and J 9 bases short, with 20 bases between. CDR3 length: 16 residues. CDR1 and CDR2 (germline): MDHEN, SYDVKM.

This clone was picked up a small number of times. The CDR3 coding sequence is TGTGCCAGCAGTTTATTCGGCTCTGGGGCCAACGTCCTGACTTTC. Its protein product is CASSLFGSGANVLTF. The V gene is TRBV28, the J gene TRBJ2-6; D remains ambiguous. The CDR3 consists of 15 residues. Trimming left V 1 base short and J 0 bases short, with 4 bases between. The germline CDR1 and CDR2 sequences are MDHEN and SYDVKM. Together with reference TRBV28 and TRBJ2-6, the CDR3 gives the full variable domain: DVKVTQSSRYLVKRTGEKVFLECVQDMDHENMFWYRQDPGLGLRLIYFSYDVKMKEKGDIPEGYSVSREKKERFSLILESASTNQTSMYLCASSLFGSGANVLTFGAGSRLTVL.

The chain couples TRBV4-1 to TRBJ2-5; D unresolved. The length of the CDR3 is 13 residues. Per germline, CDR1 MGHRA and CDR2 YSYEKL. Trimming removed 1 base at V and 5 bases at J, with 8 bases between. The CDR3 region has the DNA TGCGCCAGCAGCCAAGGACTGCTGGAGACCCAGTACTTC. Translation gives CASSQGLLETQYF.

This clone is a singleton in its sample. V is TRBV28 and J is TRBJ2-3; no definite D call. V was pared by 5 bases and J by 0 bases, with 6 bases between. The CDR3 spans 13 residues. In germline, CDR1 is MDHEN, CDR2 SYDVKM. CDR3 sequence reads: CASSVRSTDTQYF. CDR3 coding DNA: TGTGCCAGCAGTGTCAGAAGCACAGATACGCAGTATTTT.

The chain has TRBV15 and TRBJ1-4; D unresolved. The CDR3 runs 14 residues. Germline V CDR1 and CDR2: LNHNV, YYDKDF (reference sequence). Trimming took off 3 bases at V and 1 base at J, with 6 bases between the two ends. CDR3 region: CATSSRGTNEKLFF. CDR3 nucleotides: TGTGCCACCAGCAGTCGGGGAACTAATGAAAAACTGTTTTTT.

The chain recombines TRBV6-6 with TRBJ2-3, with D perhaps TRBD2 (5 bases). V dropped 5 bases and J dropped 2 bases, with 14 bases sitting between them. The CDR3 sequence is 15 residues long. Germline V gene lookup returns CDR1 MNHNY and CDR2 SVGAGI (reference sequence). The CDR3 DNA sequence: TGTGCCAGCAGTCCGGCCCGGGGTACCACAGATACGCAGTATTTT. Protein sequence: CASSPARGTTDTQYF.

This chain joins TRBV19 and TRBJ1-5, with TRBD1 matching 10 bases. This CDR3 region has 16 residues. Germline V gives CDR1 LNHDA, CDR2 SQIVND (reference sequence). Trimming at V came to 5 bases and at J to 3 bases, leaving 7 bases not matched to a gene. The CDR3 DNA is TGTGCCAGTAGTCTTCCGGGACAGGGGTTCAATCAGCCCCAGCATTTT. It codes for CASSLPGQGFNQPQHF.

The CDR3 DNA reads as TGTGCCAGCAGTTTTTCGCTAGATTATGAGCAGTTCTTC. Encoded protein: CASSFSLDYEQFF. V and J are TRBV27 and TRBJ2-1, with D uncertain. The germline CDR1 and CDR2 sequences are MNHEY and SMNVEV (reference sequence). Trimming shortened V by 3 bases and J by 8 bases, and 11 bases separated the two germline ends. The CDR3 has 13 residues.

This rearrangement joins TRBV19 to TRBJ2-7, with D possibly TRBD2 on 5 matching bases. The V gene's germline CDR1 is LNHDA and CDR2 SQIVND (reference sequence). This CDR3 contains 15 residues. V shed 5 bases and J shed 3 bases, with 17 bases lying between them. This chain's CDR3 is CASSSNGGYIYEQYF. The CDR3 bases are TGTGCCAGTAGTTCCAATGGAGGCTACATCTACGAGCAGTACTTC.

The CDR3 spells CASSFLNYGYTF. CDR3 nucleotides: TGTGCCAGCAGTTTTCTGAACTATGGCTACACCTTC. The V gene is TRBV28, the J gene TRBJ1-2; the D is unclear. Germline V CDR1 and CDR2: MDHEN, SYDVKM. This CDR3 region has 12 residues. Trimming took off 3 bases at V and 2 bases at J, with 4 bases between the two ends.

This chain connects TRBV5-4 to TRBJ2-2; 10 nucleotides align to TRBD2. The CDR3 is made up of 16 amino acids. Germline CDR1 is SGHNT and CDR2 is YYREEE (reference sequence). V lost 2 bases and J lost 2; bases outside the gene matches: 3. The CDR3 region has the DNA TGTGCCAGCAGCTTAGGACTAGCGGTTAACACCGGGGAGCTGTTTTTT. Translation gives CASSLGLAVNTGELFF.

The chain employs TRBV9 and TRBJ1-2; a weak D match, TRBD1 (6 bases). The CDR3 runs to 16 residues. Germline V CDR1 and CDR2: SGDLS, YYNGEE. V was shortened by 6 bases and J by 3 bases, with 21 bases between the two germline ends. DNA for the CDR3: TGTGCCAGCAACCTAGAAGTTGGGGGCCGGGACTATGGCTACACCTTC. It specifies CASNLEVGGRDYGYTF.